The T cell receptor beta chain described here comes from a study of blood T cell repertoires in COVID-19. As for the study in general: Samples came from the United States, Italy and Spain, spanning acute and convalescent COVID-19.

Only in-frame clones appear in the TCRdb table, and some are missing; sequencing was by immunoSEQ multiplex PCR. The sample comprises around 130,000 clones, 65% to 85% of which are singletons, and about 4.5% rests with the top ten. The CDR3 totals 20 residues. The sample holds one count of this clone. V usage is TRBV7-5 and J usage is TRBJ2-1; no check of the table's D call, TRBD1, against the DNA was made. TRBV7-5 is given as a pseudogene. The TCR originated in a woman in her 70s with acute or convalescent COVID-19. Sequencing was performed on peripheral blood. The CDR3 sequence is CVRSLRGGGQGGGVFYEQFF. CDR3 in DNA: TGTGTCAGAAGCTTGAGGGGCGGAGGGCAAGGGGGCGGTGTGTTTTATGAGCAGTTCTTC.